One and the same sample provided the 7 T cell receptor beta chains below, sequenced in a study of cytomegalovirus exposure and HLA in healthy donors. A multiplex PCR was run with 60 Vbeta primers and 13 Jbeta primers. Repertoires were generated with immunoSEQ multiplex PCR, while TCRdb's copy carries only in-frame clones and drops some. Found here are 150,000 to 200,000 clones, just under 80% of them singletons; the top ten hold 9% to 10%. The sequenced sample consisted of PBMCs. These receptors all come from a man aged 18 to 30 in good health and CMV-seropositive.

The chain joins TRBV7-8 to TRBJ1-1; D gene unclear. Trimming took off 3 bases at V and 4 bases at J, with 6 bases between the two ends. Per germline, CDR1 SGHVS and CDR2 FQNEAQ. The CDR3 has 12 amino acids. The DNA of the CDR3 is TGTGCCAGCAGCTTTTATCGCACTGAAGCTTTCTTT. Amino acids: CASSFYRTEAFF.

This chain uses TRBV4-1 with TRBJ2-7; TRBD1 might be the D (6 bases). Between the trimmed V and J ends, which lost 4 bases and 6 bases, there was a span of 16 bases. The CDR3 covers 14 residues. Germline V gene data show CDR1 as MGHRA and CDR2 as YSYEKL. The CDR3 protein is CASSPTGTLAEQYF. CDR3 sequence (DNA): TGCGCCAGCAGCCCCACCGGGACACTCGCCGAGCAGTACTTC.

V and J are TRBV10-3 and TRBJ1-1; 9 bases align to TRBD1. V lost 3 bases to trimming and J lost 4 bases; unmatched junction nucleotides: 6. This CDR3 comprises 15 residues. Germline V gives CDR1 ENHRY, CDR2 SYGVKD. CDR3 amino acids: CAISEGQGLPTEAFF. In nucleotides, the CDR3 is TGTGCCATCAGTGAAGGACAGGGGCTGCCCACTGAAGCTTTCTTT.

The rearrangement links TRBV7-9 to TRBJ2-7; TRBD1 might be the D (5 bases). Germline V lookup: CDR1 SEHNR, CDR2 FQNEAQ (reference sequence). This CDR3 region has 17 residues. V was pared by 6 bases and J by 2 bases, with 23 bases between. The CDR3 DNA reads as TGTGCCAGCAGACATTCCGCCCTCGACAGCTTTACCTACGAGCAGTACTTC. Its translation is CASRHSALDSFTYEQYF.

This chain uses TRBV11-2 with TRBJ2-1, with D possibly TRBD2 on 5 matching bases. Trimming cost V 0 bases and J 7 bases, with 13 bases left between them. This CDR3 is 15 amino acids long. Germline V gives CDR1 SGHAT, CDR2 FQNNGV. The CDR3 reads CASSLDPASSNEQFF. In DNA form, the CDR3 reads TGTGCCAGCAGCTTAGATCCCGCTAGCTCAAATGAGCAGTTCTTC.

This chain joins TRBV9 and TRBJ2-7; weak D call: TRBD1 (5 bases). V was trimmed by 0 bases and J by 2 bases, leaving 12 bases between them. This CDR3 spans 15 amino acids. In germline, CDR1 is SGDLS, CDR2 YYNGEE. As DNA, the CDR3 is TGTGCCAGCAGCGTAGGTGGGGCAAAGACCTACGAGCAGTACTTC. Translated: CASSVGGAKTYEQYF.

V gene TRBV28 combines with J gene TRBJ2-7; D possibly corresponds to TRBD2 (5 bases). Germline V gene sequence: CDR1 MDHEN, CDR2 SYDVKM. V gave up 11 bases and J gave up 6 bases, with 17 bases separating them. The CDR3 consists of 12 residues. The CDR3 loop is CASGVGVPEQYF. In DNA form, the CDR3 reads TGTGCCTCTGGTGTGGGAGTCCCCGAGCAGTACTTC.